This TCR beta chain stems from a study of PD-1 blockade in mismatch repair-deficient tumors. Study-level background: Enrolled about 2013-2017, patients had progressing, pretreated mismatch repair-deficient cancers of 12 to 13 types. Overall study findings and caveats: Rapid post-treatment expansion, then contraction, generally preceding radiologic response, marked tumor-resident clones.

A remark on this clone: The target antigen is unknown. Possible read error: a much larger clone is one base away.

Data came from immunoSEQ multiplex PCR; TCRdb stores just in-frame clones and leaves some out. The table has some 120,000 clones, around 83% seen once. The ends were cut back, 3 bases at V and 3 bases at J, with 2 bases in the middle. CDR3 length: 11 amino acids. CDR1 is SGHNT and CDR2 is YENEEA in the germline V gene. TCR sequencing covered a few patients who responded to pembrolizumab. This rearrangement joins TRBV11-3 to TRBJ2-5, with D hard to call. The starting material was peripheral blood, obtained 44 weeks after starting pembrolizumab. The sequence derives from an adult with mismatch repair-deficient cancer. CDR3 sequence (DNA): TGTGCCAGCAGCTTTAAAGAGACCCAGTACTTC. This gives the protein CASSFKETQYF.